Following are 7 T cell receptor beta chains from one sample sequenced in a study of T cell repertoires in cytomegalovirus infection (dated by TCRdb to between 2017 and 2020). The sequencing machine was an Illumina HiSeq 1500. The raw public data were reprocessed by TCRdb itself: fastp quality trimming at Q25, MiXCR clonotype calling, in-frame beta chains only. Each entry is one CDR3 protein sequence, shown with its most common DNA and genes. For this sample the table gives fewer than 200,000 distinct CDR3 sequences, of which over 13% were detected only once. Over 25% of the sample lies in the top ten. Material for sequencing was PBMCs. The receptors were sampled from a human donor in good health (CMV status not recorded). Some clones in this sample may be carry-over from other donors' samples.

This chain links TRBV12-3 or TRBV12-4 with TRBJ2-6; no reliable D call. V shed 6 bases and J shed 5 bases, with 5 bases lying between them. This CDR3 has 12 amino acids. The CDR3, as DNA: TGTGCCAGCAGCCTCAGGGCCAACGTCCTGACTTTC. This translates into CASSLRANVLTF.

In its sample, this clonotype was seen many times. The chain is built from TRBV5-6 and TRBJ2-5, with D unresolved. CDR1 and CDR2 from the germline V gene are SGHDT and YYEEEE. This CDR3 spans 14 amino acids. Trimming took off 3 bases at V and 4 bases at J, with 13 bases between the two ends. The CDR3 sequence is CASSSNMRRETQYF. The CDR3 DNA reads TGTGCCAGCAGCTCCAACATGAGGCGAGAGACCCAGTACTTC.

This clonotype was detected only a few times. The CDR3 region has the DNA TGTGCCAGCAGTTACTCTCCGGGACAGGCCTACACCGGGGAGCTGTTTTTT. This translates into CASSYSPGQAYTGELFF. The gene calls are TRBV6-2 or TRBV6-3 and TRBJ2-2; 8 bases are shared with TRBD1. The CDR3 spans 17 residues. With 0 bases clipped from V and 3 bases from J, the junction kept 6 bases outside the gene matches. Germline V gene lookup returns CDR1 MNHEY and CDR2 SVGEGT.

This clonotype was seen at least ten times. The gene calls are TRBV7-2 and TRBJ1-3; D unclear. The CDR3 runs 15 residues. Trimming took off 1 base at V and 0 bases at J, with 7 bases between the two ends. Germline V gene sequence: CDR1 SGHTA, CDR2 FQGNSA. The CDR3 is CASSLVWGSGNTIYF. Written as DNA, the CDR3 is TGTGCCAGCAGCTTAGTCTGGGGCTCTGGAAACACCATATATTTT.

This clonotype was detected ten times or more. The J gene is TRBJ2-2, the V gene TRBV6-2 or TRBV6-3; D is perhaps TRBD2 (6 bases). This CDR3 comprises 15 residues. V was pared by 6 bases and J by 0 bases, with 11 bases between. CDR1 is MNHEY, CDR2 SVGEGT, per germline. The CDR3 region is CASRRAGSNTGELFF. DNA for the CDR3: TGTGCCAGCAGAAGGGCGGGGTCGAACACCGGGGAGCTGTTTTTT.

This clonotype was recorded many times. This chain uses TRBV7-2 with TRBJ2-3; D tentatively fits TRBD1 or TRBD2 (5 bases each). V gave up 6 bases and J gave up 5 bases, with 18 bases separating them. Germline values: CDR1 SGHTA, CDR2 FQGNSA. The CDR3 runs to 15 residues. CDR3 protein: CASRYAGTAGDTQYF. In DNA form, the CDR3 reads TGTGCCAGCAGATATGCAGGGACGGCGGGAGATACGCAGTATTTT.

This clonotype was observed many times. V is TRBV7-9 and J is TRBJ1-2; D unresolved. Germline assignment: CDR1 SEHNR and CDR2 FQNEAQ (reference sequence). Trimming shortened V by 6 bases and J by 8 bases, and 16 bases separated the two germline ends. There are 13 residues in the CDR3. As DNA, the CDR3 is TGTGCCAGCAGTCCCGGCCGGGTCGAAGGCTACACCTTC. Translation: CASSPGRVEGYTF.